A single sample is the source of the 32 T cell receptor beta chains below, sequenced in a study of T cells in Graves' hyperthyroidism and ophthalmopathy. The investigators amplified TCR beta CDR3 regions from RNA transcripts. TCR CDR3 regions were first amplified by RT-PCR with HTBI primers. TCRdb recomputed calls from the multiplex PCR reads with MiXCR, one row per CDR3 protein. The sample holds almost 600,000 distinct CDR3 sequences, 46% seen once. Material: peripheral blood or thyroid tissue (not recorded which). The receptors were sampled from a woman aged 18 to 35 with Graves' hyperthyroidism.

Points on this clonotype: The conserved final phenylalanine or tryptophan is absent from the CDR3, which likely points to a read error. Because the CDR3's place on the DNA is in doubt, the DNA is left out and the CDR3 is given as listed by TCRdb. This CDR3 is CASSFTGTEESY. The chain uses TRBV7-9 and TRBJ1-4; TRBD1 is taken as the D call from the table, unchecked against the DNA. Germline loops: CDR1 SEHNR, CDR2 FQNEAQ (reference sequence). The CDR3 comprises 12 residues, both ends counted.

This clonotype occurred many times. The chain uses TRBV20-1 and TRBJ2-5, with 12 bases lining up with TRBD2. The ends lost 4 bases at V and 1 base at J; junction bases unmatched: 1. Germline V gives CDR1 DFQATT, CDR2 SNEGSKA (reference sequence). The CDR3 is made up of 14 amino acids. CDR3 coding DNA: TGCAGTGCTAAACTAGCGGGGGGCCAAGAGACCCAGTACTTC. This sequence encodes CSAKLAGGQETQYF.

This clonotype was detected ten times or more. The V and J genes are TRBV4-3 and TRBJ1-5; 10 bases are a match to TRBD1. Germline CDR1 is LGHNA and CDR2 is YSLEER. Losses at the gene ends were 0 bases for V and 7 bases for J; bases not matched to a gene: 3. The CDR3 is made up of 15 amino acids. CDR3 loop: CASSQDGTGAQPQHF. The CDR3 DNA follows: TGCGCCAGCAGCCAAGATGGGACAGGGGCACAGCCCCAGCATTTT.

This clonotype was picked up many times. The chain is built from TRBV7-8 and TRBJ2-7; TRBD2 matches at 7 bases. The V gene end was trimmed by 5 bases and the J gene end by 5 bases; junction bases not matched to a gene: 12. Germline values: CDR1 SGHVS, CDR2 FQNEAQ. This CDR3 contains 15 residues. CDR3 residues: CASSPTRAGVNEQYF. CDR3 nucleotide sequence: TGTGCCAGCAGCCCGACCCGGGCGGGAGTCAACGAGCAGTACTTC.

This clonotype was picked up many times. This sequence joins TRBV12-3 or TRBV12-4 and TRBJ2-7; the D call may be TRBD1 or TRBD2 (5 bases each). V was clipped by 3 bases and J by 4 bases, with 13 bases between them. The CDR3 is 14 residues long. Here the CDR3 DNA reads TGTGCCAGCAGTTTTCGGGACCTGACTTACGAGCAGTACTTC. Encoded protein: CASSFRDLTYEQYF.

The chain couples TRBV29-1 to TRBJ1-1; 7 bases align to TRBD1. The trim removed 7 bases at V and 1 base at J, leaving 3 bases unmatched. From germline, CDR1 is SQVTM and CDR2 ANQGSEA. CDR3 length: 12 residues. CDR3 sequence reads: CSGDRANTEAFF. Written as DNA, the CDR3 is TGCAGCGGCGACAGGGCGAACACTGAAGCTTTCTTT.

This clonotype was found many times. The CDR3 nucleotides read TGTGCCAGCAGCTTAGAGGGGCTAAAACTGTTTTTT. Its translation: CASSLEGLKLFF. The J gene is TRBJ1-4, the V gene TRBV7-8; D is possibly TRBD1 (5 bases). The ends were cut back, 1 base at V and 10 bases at J, with 7 bases in the middle. The CDR3 consists of 12 residues. From germline, CDR1 is SGHVS and CDR2 FQNEAQ.

This clonotype was seen a handful of times. The rearrangement uses TRBV29-1 and TRBJ2-1; 7 positions match TRBD2. This CDR3 region has 12 residues. Per germline, CDR1 SQVTM and CDR2 ANQGSEA. Trimming at V came to 7 bases and at J to 9 bases, leaving 9 bases not matched to a gene. DNA of the CDR3: TGCAGCGGTCGGGAGGAGGCGGTTGAGCAGTTCTTC. Its protein product is CSGREEAVEQFF.

Regarding this clonotype: Germline is not matched at one junction end, which may reflect a read error. This rearrangement joins TRBV9 to TRBJ1-1; TRBD1 matches 12 bases. Germline values: CDR1 SGDLS, CDR2 YYNGEE. The CDR3 runs 11 residues. The CDR3 loop is CASSDGTGGGF. CDR3 sequence (DNA): TGTGCCAGCAGCGATGGGACAGGGGGCGGTTTT.

This clonotype was detected ten times or more. The chain recombines TRBV19 with TRBJ1-1, with 8 bases lining up with TRBD1. V trimming: 3 bases; J trimming: 1 base; junction bases outside the gene matches: 10. Germline V CDR1 and CDR2: LNHDA, SQIVND (reference sequence). The CDR3 is 17 amino acids. For the CDR3, the DNA is TGTGCCAGTAGTATTTCGGGCAGGGGGCGCGGGAACACTGAAGCTTTCTTT. Protein: CASSISGRGRGNTEAFF.

There are many counts of this clonotype. V gene TRBV4-2 combines with J gene TRBJ2-7; 9 bases match TRBD2. Trimming cost V 3 bases and J 1 base; bases outside gene matches: 4. Germline loops: CDR1 LGHNA, CDR2 YNFKEQ. The CDR3 sequence is 15 residues long. CDR3 sequence (DNA): TGTGCCAGCAGCCAGGATCTAGCGGGATCCTACGAGCAGTACTTC. Protein sequence: CASSQDLAGSYEQYF.

This clonotype was picked up many times. The chain employs TRBV4-1 and TRBJ2-7; D might be TRBD1 (6 bases). Germline CDR1 reads MGHRA; CDR2 reads YSYEKL. V lost 3 bases to trimming and J lost 3 bases, with 9 bases between them. The CDR3 is made up of 13 amino acids. The CDR3 region is CASSHRTDYEQYF. CDR3 nucleotide sequence: TGCGCCAGCAGCCATAGGACAGACTACGAGCAGTACTTC.

The chain recombines TRBV29-1 with TRBJ1-4; TRBD1 might be the D (5 bases). Deletions cut 8 bases from V and 10 bases from J, with 26 bases between. The CDR3 has 15 residues. Per germline, CDR1 SQVTM and CDR2 ANQGSEA. The CDR3 DNA reads as TGCAGCTTAGGAGCGCCGCAGGGCGTTTCGGGAAAACTGTTTTTT. The encoded protein is CSLGAPQGVSGKLFF.

This clonotype was seen at least ten times. V is TRBV7-6 and J is TRBJ2-2, with TRBD1 matching over 10 bases. CDR1 is SGHVS and CDR2 is FNYEAQ in the germline V gene. The ends lost 0 bases at V and 6 bases at J; junction bases unmatched: 16. The CDR3 runs 20 residues. The CDR3 nucleotides read TGTGCCAGCAGCTTAGCGTCCGGACAGGGGGTAGCGGGCGGCGCCGGGGAGCTGTTTTTT. As protein: CASSLASGQGVAGGAGELFF.

The rearrangement uses TRBV7-2 and TRBJ1-2; tentative D call: TRBD1 (5 bases). The CDR3 loop spans 14 amino acids. Trimming shortened V by 4 bases and J by 4 bases, and 13 bases separated the two germline ends. Germline-derived CDR1 and CDR2 are SGHTA and FQGNSA. DNA for the CDR3: TGTGCCAGCAGCTCCCGAGGGACGGTCTATGGCTACACCTTC. This sequence encodes CASSSRGTVYGYTF.

The chain joins TRBV20-1 to TRBJ1-5; D uncertain. This CDR3 is 13 amino acids long. Trimming took 3 bases from V and 7 from J, leaving 13 bases between them. Looked up from germline, CDR1 is DFQATT and CDR2 is SNEGSKA (reference sequence). The CDR3 DNA follows: TGCAGTGCTAGTCGCGGAGGAGGGCAGCCCCAGCATTTT. It yields the protein CSASRGGGQPQHF.

The genes are TRBV10-3 and TRBJ1-2; D possibly corresponds to TRBD1 (5 bases). The V end lost 2 bases, the J end lost 7 bases, and 11 bases lay between the germline ends. Germline loops: CDR1 ENHRY, CDR2 SYGVKD. CDR3 size: 13 residues. CDR3 DNA sequence: TGTGCCATCAGTGAGGAGGGGAATAGTGGCTACACCTTC. Protein: CAISEEGNSGYTF.

The chain has TRBV2 and TRBJ1-5; D is unclear. V lost 9 bases and J lost 2, with 17 bases in between. Per germline, CDR1 SNHLY and CDR2 FYNNEI. CDR3 length equals 15 residues. The CDR3 loop is CASSISGVGNQPQHF. The CDR3 nucleotides read TGTGCCAGTAGTATTTCCGGGGTGGGCAATCAGCCCCAGCATTTT.

Details on this clonotype: This may be a read error: a much more frequent sequence differs by one nucleotide. CDR3 region: CASSVGLNEKLFF. Written as DNA, the CDR3 is TGTGCCAGCAGCGTAGGGCTTAATGAAAAACTGTTTTTT. This chain links TRBV9 with TRBJ1-4; unclear D gene. The CDR3 is made up of 13 amino acids. Per the germline V gene, CDR1 is SGDLS and CDR2 is YYNGEE. Deletions cut 0 bases from V and 4 bases from J, with 4 bases between. The full variable domain, its missing parts supplied by reference TRBV9 and TRBJ1-4, is DSGVTQTPKHLITATGQRVTLRCSPRSGDLSVYWYQQSLDQGLQFLIQYYNGEERAKGNILERFSAQQFPDLHSELNLSSLELGDSALYFCASSVGLNEKLFFGSGTQLSVL.

This clonotype came up many times. In DNA form, the CDR3 reads TGTGCCATCAAAGGGACTAGCAACACAGATACGCAGTATTTT. The encoded protein is CAIKGTSNTDTQYF. The chain couples TRBV10-3 to TRBJ2-3, with 9 bases lining up with TRBD2. Per germline, CDR1 ENHRY and CDR2 SYGVKD. The CDR3 has 14 residues. V was pared by 7 bases and J by 2 bases, with 4 bases of the junction left unmatched.

Many counts were recorded for this clonotype. This CDR3 reads CASRLGQLAQHF. CDR3 bases: TGTGCCAGCAGACTCGGACAATTGGCCCAGCATTTT. This chain uses TRBV2 with TRBJ1-5, with D perhaps matching TRBD1 (5 bases). Germline assignment: CDR1 SNHLY and CDR2 FYNNEI. The CDR3 has 12 residues. V dropped 6 bases and J dropped 11 bases, with 14 bases sitting between them.

This clonotype showed up many times. V usage is TRBV4-1 and J usage is TRBJ2-5; TRBD1 matches 9 bases. Looked up from germline, CDR1 is MGHRA and CDR2 is YSYEKL. V dropped 0 bases and J dropped 6; count of bases not matched to a gene: 11. The CDR3 runs 17 residues. CDR3 loop: CASSQEAVQGASKTQYF. As DNA, the CDR3 is TGCGCCAGCAGCCAAGAAGCGGTACAGGGGGCATCGAAGACCCAGTACTTC.

The gene calls are TRBV5-1 and TRBJ1-5; D is ambiguous. Germline V gene lookup returns CDR1 SGHRS and CDR2 YFSETQ. This CDR3 spans 14 amino acids. Trimming cost V 1 base and J 3 bases, with 8 bases left between them. The CDR3 bases are TGCGCCAGCAGCTTGTCGGGGATCAATCAGCCCCAGCATTTT. It encodes CASSLSGINQPQHF.

About this clonotype: This may arise from a read error, as a much more abundant clone is one base away. The chain couples TRBV25-1 to TRBJ1-2, with no clear D. The CDR3 totals 12 residues. The germline V gene has CDR1 MGHDK and CDR2 SYGVNS. The CDR3 DNA is TGTGCCAGCAGTAACGACGAGAATGGCTGCACCTTC. Protein: CASSNDENGCTF.

The rearrangement links TRBV2 to TRBJ2-5; 7 bases are shared with TRBD2. CDR1 is SNHLY and CDR2 is FYNNEI in the germline V gene. The CDR3 consists of 13 residues. J gave up 0 bases and V 6 bases, and 1 base lay outside the gene matches. The CDR3, as DNA: TGTGCCAGCAGCGGGAGGTACCAAGAGACCCAGTACTTC. It is translated as CASSGRYQETQYF. The variable domain in full, completed from reference TRBV2 and TRBJ2-5, reads EPEVTQTPSHQVTQMGQEVILRCVPISNHLYFYWYRQILGQKVEFLVSFYNNEISEKSEIFDDQFSVERPDGSNFTLKIRSTKLEDSAMYFCASSGRYQETQYFGPGTRLLVL.

This clonotype was found once. This sequence joins TRBV29-1 and TRBJ2-6, with D tentatively TRBD1 or TRBD2 (6 bases each). Germline CDR1 SQVTM, CDR2 ANQGSEA. V dropped 3 bases and J dropped 2 bases, with 14 bases sitting between them. The length of the CDR3 is 16 residues. CDR3 coding DNA: TGCAGCGTTGACGTGAGGGGGGCTACTGGGGCCAACGTCCTGACTTTC. It is translated as CSVDVRGATGANVLTF. Based on the CDR3 plus reference TRBV29-1 and TRBJ2-6, the full variable domain is SAVISQKPSRDICQRGTSLTIQCQVDSQVTMMFWYRQQPGQSLTLIATANQGSEATYESGFVIDKFPISRPNLTFSTLTVSNMSPEDSSIYLCSVDVRGATGANVLTFGAGSRLTVL.

This clonotype was observed many times. The chain couples TRBV14 to TRBJ1-4, with 7 bases matching TRBD1. V lost 3 bases, J lost 8 bases, and 9 bases stayed unmatched. The CDR3 has 15 amino acids. Per the germline V gene, CDR1 is SGHDN and CDR2 is FVKESK. Here the CDR3 reads CASSHLGGAREKLFF. The CDR3, as DNA: TGTGCCAGCAGCCATCTAGGGGGCGCGAGGGAAAAACTGTTTTTT.

This clonotype was seen ten or more times. The genes are TRBV4-2 and TRBJ2-7; the D gene could be TRBD1 or TRBD2 (6 bases each). CDR1 is LGHNA, CDR2 YNFKEQ, per germline. The V end was cut by 1 base, the J end by 4 bases, with 14 bases between. This CDR3 comprises 15 residues. CDR3 in DNA: TGTGCCAGCAGCCAAGGGTCCGGGGGCTTTTACGAGCAGTACTTC. Amino acid sequence: CASSQGSGGFYEQYF.

V usage is TRBV2 and J usage is TRBJ2-5; D might be TRBD1 or TRBD2, each matching 6 bases. CDR3 size: 14 residues. V gave up 4 bases and J gave up 9 bases, with 18 bases separating them. Germline V gene sequence: CDR1 SNHLY, CDR2 FYNNEI. This chain's CDR3 is CASSAYSRGEPQYF. The CDR3 nucleotides read TGTGCCAGCAGTGCCTACTCAAGGGGGGAGCCCCAGTACTTC.

The chain links TRBV10-3 to TRBJ1-2; D gene ambiguous. CDR1 is ENHRY, CDR2 SYGVKD, per germline. This CDR3 comprises 11 residues. Trimming took 2 bases from V and 6 from J, leaving 4 bases between them. CDR3 sequence (DNA): TGTGCCATCAGTGAGGGGAATGGCTACACCTTC. Its protein is CAISEGNGYTF.

On this clonotype: This may stem from a read error, because a much larger clone lies one nucleotide away. The chain recombines TRBV25-1 with TRBJ1-2; D is undetermined. CDR1 MGHDK and CDR2 SYGVNS come from the germline V gene. CDR3 length equals 17 residues. This CDR3 is CAGSFLVTADGNYGYTF. The CDR3 DNA reads TGTGCCGGCAGTTTCCTAGTTACCGCGGACGGGAACTATGGCTACACCTTC.

This clonotype was seen only a few times. The gene calls are TRBV11-2 and TRBJ2-1, with 11 bases lining up with TRBD2. V lost 6 bases to trimming and J lost 6 bases; unmatched junction nucleotides: 7. This CDR3 region has 15 residues. CDR1 and CDR2 (germline): SGHAT, FQNNGV. The CDR3 DNA reads TGTGCCAGCAGACTTAGCGGGAGGGAAAGCAATGAGCAGTTCTTC. This sequence encodes CASRLSGRESNEQFF.